Below, 5 T cell receptor beta chains from the same sample are listed, as sequenced in a study of metastatic and nonmetastatic thyroid tumors. Using MiXCR, TCRdb re-called clones from the PCR reads. This table holds about 13,000 clones, approximately 20% found once. Thyroid surgery had not been preceded by any treatment in any patient. The sample taken for sequencing was adjacent normal tissue. The receptor source for this set is a female donor with papillary thyroid cancer or a benign thyroid nodule (not recorded which). Some clones in this sample may be carry-over from other donors' samples.

This clone was picked up many times. The sample contains more than one DNA sequence encoding this CDR3. The chain joins TRBV29-1 to TRBJ1-2; no reliable D call. The length of the CDR3 is 10 residues. Per the germline V gene, CDR1 is SQVTM and CDR2 is ANQGSEA. V lost 3 bases, J lost 5 bases, and 4 bases lay in between. CDR3 nucleotide sequence: TGCAGCGTTGACGAGTATGGCTACACCTTC. As protein: CSVDEYGYTF.

The gene calls are TRBV6-1 and TRBJ1-2; D might be TRBD1 (6 bases). Germline CDR1 and CDR2: MNHNS and SASEGT. The CDR3 contains 17 residues. Trimming left V 7 bases short and J 3 bases short, with 24 bases between. The DNA of the CDR3 is TGTGCCAGCACCCTAGACAGGTCCTCCGCCGAGTACTATGGCTACACCTTC. Its protein is CASTLDRSSAEYYGYTF.

This clone was seen ten or more times. CDR3 loop: CASSLPSSGTPSGAFF. The CDR3 DNA is TGTGCCAGCAGCTTACCTTCATCCGGGACACCCTCGGGAGCTTTCTTT. The chain recombines TRBV11-1 with TRBJ1-1; D might be TRBD1 (6 bases). The V end lost 2 bases, the J end lost 10 bases, and 23 bases lay between the germline ends. The CDR3 runs 16 residues. CDR1 SGHAT and CDR2 FQDESV come from the germline V gene (reference sequence). Drawing the rest from reference TRBV11-1 and TRBJ1-1, the complete variable domain is EAEVAQSPRYKITEKSQAVAFWCDPISGHATLYWYRQILGQGPELLVQFQDESVVDDSQLPKDRFSAERLKGVDSTLKIQPAELGDSAMYLCASSLPSSGTPSGAFFGQGTRLTVV.

The chain is built from TRBV9 and TRBJ2-3; TRBD1 matches 8 bases. The CDR3 has 13 amino acids. Germline-derived CDR1 and CDR2 are SGDLS and YYNGEE. The trim removed 4 bases at V and 4 bases at J, leaving 2 bases unmatched. The DNA of the CDR3 is TGTGCCAGCAGCTGGACAGGGTCAGATACGCAGTATTTT. Translation: CASSWTGSDTQYF. The complete variable domain, with remaining parts taken from reference TRBV9 and TRBJ2-3, reads DSGVTQTPKHLITATGQRVTLRCSPRSGDLSVYWYQQSLDQGLQFLIQYYNGEERAKGNILERFSAQQFPDLHSELNLSSLELGDSALYFCASSWTGSDTQYFGPGTRLTVL.

The rearrangement joins TRBV3-1 to TRBJ2-7; either TRBD1 or TRBD2 may supply D (6 bases each). The CDR3 is 15 amino acids. CDR1 is LGHDT, CDR2 YNNKEL, per germline (reference sequence). The germline V and J ends were trimmed by 4 bases and 6 bases, with 19 bases remaining between them. The CDR3 DNA reads as TGTGCCAGCAGCCCCAGCGTGGGGGGCATAGGCGAGCAGTACTTC. Protein product: CASSPSVGGIGEQYF.